The 20 T cell receptor beta chains below were found in one sample sequenced in a study of blood T cell repertoires in COVID-19 (dated by TCRdb to 2020 to 2021). Libraries were built with the immunoSEQ multiplex PCR assay. TCRdb re-hosts the immuneACCESS table, in-frame sequences only. Its copies lack some clones; in the studies checked, an unresolved V gene accounts for under half of them, and the cause for the rest is not known. Across this sample there are roughly 80,000 clones, with around 84% seen only once. Roughly 4% of the sample is held by the ten biggest clonotypes. The sample consisted of peripheral blood. The receptors were sampled from a man aged 50 to 59 with acute or convalescent COVID-19.

As to this clone: In the same sample, other DNA sequences code for this CDR3. This rearrangement joins TRBV18 to TRBJ2-7; 10 positions match TRBD1. Trimming took 6 bases from V and 2 from J; bases not matched to a gene: 4. CDR1 and CDR2 from the germline V gene are KGHSH and LQKENI. The CDR3 extends over 14 amino acids. The CDR3 DNA sequence: TGTGCCAGCTCCTCCGGGACAGGGGCCTACGAGCAGTACTTC. This translates into CASSSGTGAYEQYF.

The chain has TRBV5-1 and TRBJ2-7; perhaps TRBD2 as D (7 bases). V was shortened by 0 bases and J by 4 bases, with 14 bases between the two germline ends. The length of the CDR3 is 15 residues. CDR1 is SGHRS and CDR2 is YFSETQ in the germline V gene. Written as DNA, the CDR3 is TGCGCCAGCAGCTTGGTGGGCGGGGGCGCGTACGAGCAGTACTTC. Translation: CASSLVGGGAYEQYF. The full variable domain, completed using reference TRBV5-1 and TRBJ2-7, is KAGVTQTPRYLIKTRGQQVTLSCSPISGHRSVSWYQQTPGQGLQFLFEYFSETQRNKGNFPGRFSGRQFSNSRSEMNVSTLELGDSALYLCASSLVGGGAYEQYFGPGTRLTVT.

The chain employs TRBV6-5 and TRBJ1-2; 9 bases align to TRBD1. The CDR3 is 12 amino acids. Germline assignment: CDR1 MNHEY and CDR2 SVGAGI. Trimming at V came to 6 bases and at J to 7 bases, leaving 3 bases not matched to a gene. Written as DNA, the CDR3 is TGTGCCAGCAGGGGGACAGGGCCTGGCTACACCTTC. Translating gives CASRGTGPGYTF.

The CDR3 reads CASSIFARVDTIYF. CDR3 bases: TGTGCCAGTAGTATTTTTGCCAGGGTGGACACCATATATTTT. This chain connects TRBV19 to TRBJ1-3; D is possibly TRBD1 (5 bases). Germline CDR1 LNHDA, CDR2 SQIVND (reference sequence). V lost 3 bases to trimming and J lost 8 bases, with 14 bases between them. The CDR3 covers 14 residues.

This sequence joins TRBV14 and TRBJ2-7, with 9 bases lining up with TRBD2. Germline V gene data show CDR1 as SGHDN and CDR2 as FVKESK. The CDR3 runs 14 residues. J lost 9 bases, V lost 0 bases, and 6 bases had no gene match. CDR3 nucleotides: TGTGCCAGCAGCCAAGATGGCGGGAGGGCCATGCAGTACTTC. Residues: CASSQDGGRAMQYF.

The chain links TRBV11-2 to TRBJ2-7; tentative D call: TRBD1 (6 bases). Germline CDR1 and CDR2: SGHAT and FQNNGV. The CDR3 consists of 14 residues. Trimming took 1 base from V and 2 from J, leaving 9 bases between them. The CDR3 nucleotides read TGTGCCAGCAGCTTAGGGGACAATCCCTACGAGCAGTACTTC. Its protein is CASSLGDNPYEQYF.

The chain has TRBV27 and TRBJ2-2; D gene unclear. The V gene's germline CDR1 is MNHEY and CDR2 SMNVEV (reference sequence). CDR3 length: 13 amino acids. The germline V and J ends were trimmed by 2 bases and 13 bases, with 14 bases remaining between them. The CDR3 loop reads CASSLERPGWLFF. In nucleotides, the CDR3 is TGTGCCAGCAGTTTAGAGAGACCCGGGTGGCTGTTTTTT.

The chain has TRBV6-5 and TRBJ2-1; D not certain. This CDR3 is built from 11 residues. Between the trimmed V and J ends, which lost 6 bases and 2 bases, there was a span of 2 bases. The germline V gene encodes CDR1 MNHEY and CDR2 SVGAGI. The DNA of the CDR3 is TGTGCCAGCAGCACCTACAATGAGCAGTTCTTC. Its translation: CASSTYNEQFF.

The genes are TRBV14 and TRBJ2-7; 7 bases fit TRBD1. Germline V gene sequence: CDR1 SGHDN, CDR2 FVKESK. This CDR3 is 15 amino acids long. V shed 5 bases and J 3 bases; nucleotides not matched to a gene: 10. CDR3 region: CASSYQQGVGYEQYF. CDR3 DNA: TGTGCCAGCAGCTACCAGCAGGGGGTCGGCTACGAGCAGTACTTC. The whole variable domain, remainder taken from reference TRBV14 and TRBJ2-7, is EAGVTQFPSHSVIEKGQTVTLRCDPISGHDNLYWYRRVMGKEIKFLLHFVKESKQDESGMPNNRFLAERTGGTYSTLKVQPAELEDSGVYFCASSYQQGVGYEQYFGPGTRLTVT.

CDR3 sequence: CASSFGTGVFYGYTF. Here the CDR3 DNA reads TGTGCCAGCAGCTTTGGGACAGGGGTGTTCTATGGCTACACCTTC. The chain is built from TRBV13 and TRBJ1-2; TRBD1 matches at 10 bases. V was pared by 3 bases and J by 4 bases, with 5 bases of the junction left unmatched. CDR3 length: 15 residues. Germline lookup yields CDR1 PRHDT and CDR2 FYEKMQ (reference sequence).

The chain links TRBV4-2 to TRBJ2-1; D gene uncertain. The CDR3 runs 13 residues. CDR1 and CDR2 from the germline V gene are LGHNA and YNFKEQ. V shed 4 bases and J shed 3 bases, with 7 bases lying between them. The CDR3 loop is CASSPTIYNEQFF. The DNA of the CDR3 is TGTGCCAGCAGCCCTACTATCTACAATGAGCAGTTCTTC.

J is TRBJ2-1 and V is TRBV11-3, with 10 bases lining up with TRBD2. The J segment lost 4 bases and the V segment lost 4 bases, leaving 1 base of the junction unmatched. CDR1 SGHNT and CDR2 YENEEA come from the germline V gene. The CDR3 length is 14 residues. The CDR3 loop reads CASSSGLAYNEQFF. In DNA form, the CDR3 reads TGTGCCAGCAGCTCGGGACTAGCGTACAATGAGCAGTTCTTC.

The rearrangement links TRBV6-5 to TRBJ1-6; D not certain. Germline V CDR1 and CDR2: MNHEY, SVGAGI. V lost 10 bases and J 3 bases, leaving 16 bases between the germline ends. The CDR3 covers 15 residues. DNA of the CDR3: TGTGCCACGCGGCGGGATCTAGTCTATAATTCACCCCTCCACTTT. Translation gives CATRRDLVYNSPLHF.

This chain joins TRBV4-3 and TRBJ1-4, with D possibly TRBD1 on 6 matching bases. CDR1 and CDR2 (germline): LGHNA, YSLEER. Deletions cut 4 bases from V and 0 bases from J, with 15 bases between. The CDR3 is 17 amino acids. The CDR3 nucleotides read TGCGCCAGCAGCCGACAACCGCAGGGGACAACTAATGAAAAACTGTTTTTT. This codes for CASSRQPQGTTNEKLFF.

The chain uses TRBV18 and TRBJ2-3; possible D gene TRBD2, 5 bases. This CDR3 has 14 amino acids. The germline V and J ends were trimmed by 3 bases and 1 base, with 8 bases remaining between them. CDR1 is KGHSH and CDR2 is LQKENI in the germline V gene. For the CDR3, the DNA is TGTGCCAGCTCACCTCGGACTGGCACAGATACGCAGTATTTT. It yields the protein CASSPRTGTDTQYF.

V and J are TRBV6-6 and TRBJ1-2; D is perhaps TRBD1 (6 bases). The CDR3 has 13 residues. Germline assignment: CDR1 MNHNY and CDR2 SVGAGI (reference sequence). V shed 3 bases and J shed 4 bases, with 9 bases lying between them. The CDR3 loop reads CASSYRTAYGYTF. CDR3 nucleotide sequence: TGTGCCAGCAGTTATCGGACAGCCTATGGCTACACCTTC.

The chain uses TRBV10-3 and TRBJ1-1, with unresolved D. V lost 3 bases and J 0 bases, leaving 11 bases between the germline ends. Per germline, CDR1 ENHRY and CDR2 SYGVKD. The CDR3 consists of 15 residues. This CDR3 is CAISDVGPLNTEAFF. Written as DNA, the CDR3 is TGTGCCATCAGTGACGTGGGCCCTCTGAACACTGAAGCTTTCTTT.

The chain recombines TRBV6-2 or TRBV6-3 with TRBJ1-1, with 7 bases that match TRBD1. In germline, CDR1 is MNHEY, CDR2 SVGEGT. CDR3 length equals 17 residues. After removal of 0 bases from V and 0 bases from J, the junction contained 7 bases not matched to a gene. CDR3 loop: CASSYSQGGRMNTEAFF. CDR3 sequence (DNA): TGTGCCAGCAGTTACTCGCAGGGGGGCAGAATGAACACTGAAGCTTTCTTT.

This clone was seen a few times. This sequence joins TRBV7-7 and TRBJ2-5; TRBD2 is a possible D gene (5 bases). The CDR3 runs to 13 residues. V dropped 6 bases and J dropped 1 base, with 9 bases sitting between them. Germline values: CDR1 SSHAT, CDR2 FNYEAQ (reference sequence). The CDR3 is CASSSSSQETQYF. Written as DNA, the CDR3 is TGTGCCAGCAGTTCTAGCAGCCAAGAGACCCAGTACTTC.

The chain recombines TRBV19 with TRBJ1-6; possible D gene TRBD1, 6 bases. Trimming took off 9 bases at V and 7 bases at J, with 19 bases between the two ends. CDR3 size: 15 residues. CDR1 is LNHDA, CDR2 SQIVND, per germline (reference sequence). The CDR3 coding sequence is TGTGCCAGCAAGAGGGCGGGGGGCGGAAATTCACCCCTCCACTTT. Protein sequence: CASKRAGGGNSPLHF. Drawing the rest from reference TRBV19 and TRBJ1-6, the complete variable domain is DGGITQSPKYLFRKEGQNVTLSCEQNLNHDAMYWYRQDPGQGLRLIYYSQIVNDFQKGDIAEGYSVSREKKESFPLTVTSAQKNPTAFYLCASKRAGGGNSPLHFGNGTRLTVT.